The 6 T cell receptor delta chains given below trace back to one sample, sequenced in a study of γδ T cells in repeated Plasmodium falciparum infection. Flow sorting of PBMC yielded separate Vgamma9/Vdelta2+ and Vdelta2-negative gammadelta T cell populations for bulk repertoire analysis. TCRdb re-called the multiplex PCR reads with CATT. The sample records around 57,000 delta-chain clones, 1.7% being singletons. Sequences were obtained from gamma-delta T cells from blood. These receptors originate from a pool of human donors (malaria-infected and uninfected, not separated).

This clone was recorded a few times. Given a far larger clone just one base away, this is likely a sequencing read error. This sample includes further DNA sequences coding for the same CDR3. The chain employs TRDV2 and TRDJ2, with 7 positions matching TRDD3. The J gene was missing in TCRdb and was found by matching the end of the DNA to germline. In germline, CDR1 is GEAIGNYY, CDR2 EKD. The CDR3 extends over 13 amino acids. The CDR3 protein is CACDTWGTAQLFF. CDR3 in DNA: TGTGCCTGTGACACCTGGGGGACAGCGCAACTCTTCTTT.

Of note for this clone: It differs at one base from a far larger clone, so likely a read error. Other nucleotide sequences in the sample specify the same CDR3. This rearrangement joins TRDV1 to TRDJ1; tentative D call: TRDD2 (6 bases). This CDR3 is built from 13 residues. CDR1 TSWWSYY and CDR2 QGS come from the germline V gene. CDR3 DNA: TGTGCTCTGCGGCCTTCCCTGACCGATAAACTTATCTTT. Residues: CALRPSLTDKLIF.

This clone occurred many times. TCRdb's protein, taken from a much larger clone, differs from this DNA's translation at residue 22, likely owing to a read error; the protein displayed comes from the DNA. V is TRDV3 and J is TRDJ1, with 8 positions matching TRDD3. Germline lookup yields CDR1 TVYSNPD and CDR2 GDNSRS (reference sequence). There are 23 residues in the CDR3. DNA for the CDR3: TGTGCCTTTAGAGGGGTTAGGTCGGGCCTACAGGGTGGGGGATTACTGTACACCGATAAACTCACCTTT. The encoded protein is CAFRGVRSGLQGGGLLYTDKLTF.

There are many counts of this clone. A read error likely explains this, since a far larger clone differs by one base. The sample carries other DNA sequences with the same CDR3. The V gene is TRDV2, the J gene TRDJ1, with 8 bases fitting TRDD3. This CDR3 is 16 amino acids long. Per the germline V gene, CDR1 is GEAIGNYY and CDR2 is EKD. CDR3 sequence: CACDDLGEFYTDKLIF. CDR3 DNA: TGTGCCTGTGACGATCTGGGGGAGTTCTACACCGACAAACTCATCTTT.

This clone was seen ten or more times. With only one base between it and a far larger clone, this is likely a read error. Other DNA sequences from this sample encode an identical CDR3 as well. The rearrangement joins TRDV2 to TRDJ1, with 8 nucleotides matching TRDD3. This CDR3 region has 20 residues. Germline CDR1 GEAIGNYY, CDR2 EKD. The CDR3 reads CACDIDRPRGDRKYTDKLIF. DNA for the CDR3: TGCGCCTGTGACATTGACCGGCCTCGGGGGGATAGAAAGTACACCGATAAACTCATCTTT.

Concerning this clone: It is likely a read error: a sequence one base away is far more abundant. In the same sample, other DNA sequences code for this CDR3. The chain uses TRDV1 and TRDJ1; a possible D gene is TRDD2 (6 bases). CDR3 length: 18 amino acids. Germline CDR1 is TSWWSYY and CDR2 is QGS. CDR3 bases: TGTGCTCTCGGGGAAGAATGTGAGCATGGCCTTCCGCCTGGGCGACTCATCTTT. Its translation: CALGEECEHGLPPGRLIF.